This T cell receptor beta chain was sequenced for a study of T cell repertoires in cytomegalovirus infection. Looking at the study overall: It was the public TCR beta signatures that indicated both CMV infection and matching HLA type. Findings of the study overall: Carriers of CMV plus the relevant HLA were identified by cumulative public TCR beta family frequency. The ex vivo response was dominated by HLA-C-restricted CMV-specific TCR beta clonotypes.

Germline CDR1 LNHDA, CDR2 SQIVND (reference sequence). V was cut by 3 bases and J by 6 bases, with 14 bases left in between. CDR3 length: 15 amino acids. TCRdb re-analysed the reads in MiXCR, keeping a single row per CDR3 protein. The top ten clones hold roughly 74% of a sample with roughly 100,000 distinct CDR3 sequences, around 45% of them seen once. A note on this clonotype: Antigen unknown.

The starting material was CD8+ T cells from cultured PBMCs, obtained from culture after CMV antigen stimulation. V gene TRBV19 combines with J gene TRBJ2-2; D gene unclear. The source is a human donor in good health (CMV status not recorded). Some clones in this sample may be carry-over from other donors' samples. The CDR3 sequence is CASSIWVGEAGELFF. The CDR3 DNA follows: TGTGCCAGTAGTATCTGGGTCGGCGAGGCCGGGGAGCTGTTTTTT.